The 32 T cell receptor beta chains listed next were all sequenced from one sample in a study of T cells in Graves' hyperthyroidism and ophthalmopathy. The investigators amplified TCR beta CDR3 regions from RNA transcripts. During a first-round RT-PCR of the TCR CDR3, the HTBI primer set was used. One entry per CDR3 protein results from TCRdb running MiXCR on the multiplex PCR reads. The repertoire holds 540,000 or so distinct CDR3 sequences, with 40% to 55% as singletons. Specimen: peripheral blood or thyroid tissue (not recorded which). These receptors all stem from an adult woman with Graves' disease, either hyperthyroidism or ophthalmopathy (not recorded which).

V usage is TRBV7-8 and J usage is TRBJ1-4; the D gene is possibly TRBD1 (6 bases). V was trimmed by 3 bases and J by 5 bases, leaving 10 bases between them. The CDR3 extends over 14 amino acids. CDR1 and CDR2 (germline): SGHVS, FQNEAQ. The CDR3 bases are TGTGCCAGCAGCTTGTGGACAGAGAATGAAAAACTGTTTTTT. This translates into CASSLWTENEKLFF.

The table lists this clonotype with many counts. The chain carries TRBV5-8 and TRBJ2-5; tentative D call: TRBD2 (5 bases). This CDR3 contains 13 residues. From germline, CDR1 is SGHTS and CDR2 YDEGEE. Trimming took 0 bases from V and 3 from J, leaving 6 bases between them. Here the CDR3 DNA reads TGTGCCAGCAGCTTGGAGGGAGAAGAGACCCAGTACTTC. Amino acids: CASSLEGEETQYF.

This clonotype came up many times. The rearrangement uses TRBV7-6 and TRBJ2-2; no reliable D call. In germline, CDR1 is SGHVS, CDR2 FNYEAQ. V was pared by 1 base and J by 0 bases, with 6 bases between. The CDR3 length is 15 residues. Here the CDR3 reads CASSLEQTNTGELFF. In DNA form, the CDR3 reads TGTGCCAGCAGCTTAGAACAGACGAACACCGGGGAGCTGTTTTTT.

The rearrangement joins TRBV25-1 to TRBJ2-7; 7 positions match TRBD1. The CDR3 is 17 amino acids. Germline assignment: CDR1 MGHDK and CDR2 SYGVNS. The V and J ends lost 4 bases and 5 bases, in that order; junction bases with no gene match: 17. The CDR3: CASSARDYRDSGHEQYF. The CDR3 nucleotides are TGTGCCAGCAGTGCTAGAGATTATAGGGACAGTGGGCACGAGCAGTACTTC.

V and J are TRBV19 and TRBJ2-7, with TRBD1 matching 7 bases. The CDR3 length is 13 residues. From germline, CDR1 is LNHDA and CDR2 SQIVND (reference sequence). J gave up 3 bases and V 11 bases, and 10 bases lay outside the gene matches. CDR3 in amino acids: CASTENRGYEQYF. The DNA of the CDR3 is TGTGCCTCGACGGAAAACAGGGGCTACGAGCAGTACTTC.

This clonotype was counted between two and nine times. The V gene is TRBV10-3, the J gene TRBJ1-1; 9 bases agree with TRBD1. Germline V lookup: CDR1 ENHRY, CDR2 SYGVKD. J was trimmed by 1 base and V by 4 bases; bases with no gene match: 1. The CDR3 length is 14 residues. The CDR3 DNA reads as TGTGCCATCAGTGTGACAGGGGGGAACACTGAAGCTTTCTTT. Protein sequence: CAISVTGGNTEAFF.

This clonotype showed up many times. The rearrangement joins TRBV7-3 to TRBJ1-1; 7 positions agree with TRBD1. This CDR3 comprises 15 residues. J lost 0 bases, V lost 4 bases, and 5 bases had no gene match. CDR1 and CDR2 (germline): SGHTA, FQGTGA. CDR3 nucleotides: TGTGCCAGCAGCTACGGGGGACAGTTGAACACTGAAGCTTTCTTT. Its protein product is CASSYGGQLNTEAFF.

This clonotype occurred once. The chain joins TRBV9 to TRBJ2-7, with 8 bases matching TRBD2. The DNA end is a closer match to TRBJ2-1, so the J assignment may be wrong. The germline V gene encodes CDR1 SGDLS and CDR2 YYNGEE. CDR3 length: 15 residues. The CDR3 nucleotides read TGTGCCAGCAGCGTATCTCGGGAGGGCTACAATGAGCAGTTCTTC. Translated: CASSVSREGYNEQFF.

The sample holds a few counts of this clonotype. The chain links TRBV10-3 to TRBJ2-7; D unclear. Trimming took off 4 bases at V and 1 base at J, with 8 bases between the two ends. This CDR3 region has 13 residues. Germline CDR1 is ENHRY and CDR2 is SYGVKD. The CDR3 here is CAISGSGSYEQYF. CDR3 sequence (DNA): TGTGCCATCAGTGGAAGTGGGTCCTACGAGCAGTACTTC.

The sample holds many counts of this clonotype. This chain uses TRBV4-1 with TRBJ1-1; D gene ambiguous. The CDR3 is 14 residues long. Trimming cost V 4 bases and J 1 base, with 10 bases left between them. Per the germline V gene, CDR1 is MGHRA and CDR2 is YSYEKL. CDR3 sequence: CASSLRTWNTEAFF. Here the CDR3 DNA reads TGCGCCAGCAGCCTGAGGACCTGGAACACTGAAGCTTTCTTT.

The V gene is TRBV7-9, the J gene TRBJ2-5; 11 nucleotides line up with TRBD2. Germline CDR1 is SEHNR and CDR2 is FQNEAQ (reference sequence). With 6 bases clipped from V and 5 bases from J, the junction kept 14 bases outside the gene matches. The CDR3 is 17 amino acids. DNA of the CDR3: TGTGCCAGCAGACTAACTAGCGGGAGTGGAAGTGGGGAGACCCAGTACTTC. Its protein is CASRLTSGSGSGETQYF.

The chain couples TRBV24-1 to TRBJ1-2; 7 bases line up with TRBD1. CDR1 and CDR2 (germline): KGHDR, SFDVKD. The CDR3 is 14 residues long. V shed 8 bases, J shed 4 bases, and the junction held 9 bases outside the gene matches. The CDR3 reads CATTPGQFFYGYTF. The DNA of the CDR3 is TGTGCCACCACCCCGGGACAGTTTTTCTATGGCTACACCTTC.

The V and J genes are TRBV12-3 or TRBV12-4 and TRBJ1-4; a weak D match, TRBD1 (5 bases). The CDR3 has 15 residues. Trimming left V 6 bases short and J 6 bases short, with 17 bases between. Here the CDR3 DNA reads TGTGCCAGCAGATTCGGACCGGGACGGGATGAAAAACTGTTTTTT. Translated: CASRFGPGRDEKLFF.

This clonotype was recorded a few times. This chain joins TRBV9 and TRBJ1-2; D unclear. This CDR3 is built from 12 residues. Trimming took off 0 bases at V and 11 bases at J, with 11 bases between the two ends. Per germline, CDR1 SGDLS and CDR2 YYNGEE. The CDR3 DNA reads as TGTGCCAGCAGCGTAGGCGCAGGAGGGTACACCTTC. Its translation is CASSVGAGGYTF.

This clonotype was counted a few times. A much more abundant neighbour one base away suggests this may be a read error. The chain has TRBV29-1 and TRBJ1-1; maybe TRBD1 (6 bases). In germline, CDR1 is SQVTM, CDR2 ANQGSEA. This CDR3 has 15 amino acids. Trimming cost V 2 bases and J 5 bases, with 18 bases left between them. CDR3 DNA sequence: TGCAGCGTTGAACTTCAGGGGCTGAGTGGGACTGAAGCTTTCTTT. This translates into CSVELQGLSGTEAFF.

This clonotype was seen many times. V and J are TRBV7-2 and TRBJ2-7; perhaps TRBD2 as D (5 bases). The germline V and J ends were trimmed by 5 bases and 6 bases, with 14 bases remaining between them. Germline-derived CDR1 and CDR2 are SGHTA and FQGNSA. This CDR3 comprises 13 residues. Written as DNA, the CDR3 is TGTGCCAGCAGCCAGCTACTAGATGGCGAGCAGTACTTC. It encodes CASSQLLDGEQYF.

This clonotype was picked up many times. V gene TRBV11-2 combines with J gene TRBJ2-5; D is unresolved. The CDR3 contains 15 residues. CDR1 is SGHAT and CDR2 is FQNNGV in the germline V gene. Between the trimmed V and J ends, which lost 1 base and 2 bases, there was a span of 11 bases. The CDR3 here is CASSLVRRSQETQYF. CDR3 nucleotides: TGTGCCAGCAGCTTAGTACGGCGGAGTCAAGAGACCCAGTACTTC.

This sequence joins TRBV29-1 and TRBJ2-2; D remains unclear. CDR1 and CDR2 from the germline V gene are SQVTM and ANQGSEA. There are 11 residues in the CDR3. Deletions cut 4 bases from V and 8 bases from J, with 8 bases between. CDR3 sequence reads: CSVATAGELFF. The DNA of the CDR3 is TGCAGCGTTGCGACGGCGGGGGAGCTGTTTTTT.

The rearrangement uses TRBV7-9 and TRBJ2-7; no clear D gene. The germline V gene encodes CDR1 SEHNR and CDR2 FQNEAQ (reference sequence). The V gene lost 3 bases and the J gene lost 1 base, with 13 bases spanning the gap. This CDR3 is built from 15 residues. CDR3 amino acids: CASSFLGEKSYEQYF. The CDR3 DNA follows: TGTGCCAGCAGCTTTCTAGGCGAGAAGTCCTACGAGCAGTACTTC. Full variable domain (missing parts from reference TRBV7-9 and TRBJ2-7): DTGVSQNPRHKITKRGQNVTFRCDPISEHNRLYWYRQTLGQGPEFLTYFQNEAQLEKSRLLSDRFSAERPKGSFSTLEIQRTEQGDSAMYLCASSFLGEKSYEQYFGPGTRLTVT.

The gene calls are TRBV10-3 and TRBJ2-5; D is perhaps TRBD1 or TRBD2 (5 bases each). The CDR3 consists of 15 residues. Germline CDR1 reads ENHRY; CDR2 reads SYGVKD. V gave up 2 bases and J gave up 7 bases, with 17 bases separating them. This chain's CDR3 is CAISEEGISRWTQYF. In nucleotides, the CDR3 is TGTGCCATCAGTGAGGAGGGGATATCAAGATGGACCCAGTACTTC.

Ten or more counts support this clonotype. The CDR3 sequence: CASSVSGRSEYEQYF. The CDR3 region has the DNA TGTGCCAGCAGTGTTAGCGGGAGGTCCGAATACGAGCAGTACTTC. This sequence joins TRBV7-8 and TRBJ2-7, with 10 bases that match TRBD2. This CDR3 is built from 15 residues. V was clipped by 6 bases and J by 4 bases; unmatched bases: 9. Germline CDR1 and CDR2: SGHVS and FQNEAQ.

The chain employs TRBV5-1 and TRBJ1-1, with a possible D match to TRBD1 (6 bases). Trimming pared 2 bases from V and 1 base from J, leaving 18 bases between. The length of the CDR3 is 17 residues. CDR1 and CDR2 from the germline V gene are SGHRS and YFSETQ. This CDR3 reads CASSLTGPGGGNTEAFF. The CDR3 DNA follows: TGCGCCAGCAGCTTAACAGGGCCCGGGGGTGGGAACACTGAAGCTTTCTTT.

This clonotype was observed many times. This chain connects TRBV24-1 to TRBJ2-5, with TRBD1 matching 8 bases. Per the germline V gene, CDR1 is KGHDR and CDR2 is SFDVKD. The CDR3 covers 15 residues. Trimming removed 3 bases from V and 3 bases from J; junction bases left unmatched: 5. In DNA, the CDR3 is TGTGCCACCAGTGATCTCCGGGACAGGAAAGAGACCCAGTACTTC. Translation gives CATSDLRDRKETQYF.

The chain links TRBV6-6 to TRBJ2-7; 11 bases are a match to TRBD1. The V segment lost 7 bases and the J segment 5 bases; nucleotides outside the gene matches: 16. The CDR3 loop spans 17 amino acids. The germline gives CDR1 MNHNY, CDR2 SVGAGI (reference sequence). CDR3 sequence: CASTNSGGTGGVHEQYF. For the CDR3, the DNA is TGTGCCAGCACCAACTCGGGGGGGACAGGGGGGGTCCACGAGCAGTACTTC.

This clonotype was counted between two and nine times. The J gene is TRBJ1-2, the V gene TRBV7-9; no firm D call. The CDR3 loop spans 11 amino acids. CDR1 SEHNR and CDR2 FQNEAQ come from the germline V gene (reference sequence). Trimming pared 2 bases from V and 8 bases from J, leaving 6 bases between. CDR3 sequence: CASSLTEGYTF. Here the CDR3 DNA reads TGTGCCAGCAGCTTAACGGAGGGCTACACCTTC. The variable domain in full, with the rest retrieved from reference TRBV7-9 and TRBJ1-2, is DTGVSQNPRHKITKRGQNVTFRCDPISEHNRLYWYRQTLGQGPEFLTYFQNEAQLEKSRLLSDRFSAERPKGSFSTLEIQRTEQGDSAMYLCASSLTEGYTFGSGTRLTVV.

This clonotype was seen only a few times. The V and J genes are TRBV30 and TRBJ1-3; the match to TRBD1 covers 8 bases. The CDR3 runs to 13 residues. The germline gives CDR1 GTSNPN, CDR2 SVGIG (reference sequence). The trim removed 5 bases at V and 0 bases at J, leaving 0 bases unmatched. CDR3 in amino acids: CAWGTGSGNTIYF. DNA for the CDR3: TGTGCCTGGGGGACAGGCTCTGGAAACACCATATATTTT.

The chain links TRBV11-2 to TRBJ2-6, with D maybe TRBD2 (6 bases). Germline lookup yields CDR1 SGHAT and CDR2 FQNNGV. The CDR3 contains 17 residues. V lost 5 bases, J lost 2 bases, and 16 bases lay in between. The chain's CDR3 is CASSPVLGGTGANVLTF. The CDR3 DNA is TGTGCCAGCAGCCCGGTGCTGGGCGGGACTGGGGCCAACGTCCTGACTTTC.

CDR3: CASSLVGTGDTEAFF. The CDR3, as DNA: TGTGCCAGCAGCTTAGTGGGGACAGGGGATACTGAAGCTTTCTTT. V usage is TRBV7-3 and J usage is TRBJ1-1; TRBD1 matches 10 bases. The V segment lost 2 bases and the J segment 5 bases; nucleotides outside the gene matches: 5. The CDR3 is 15 residues long. The germline V gene has CDR1 SGHTA and CDR2 FQGTGA.

The CDR3 loop reads CASSYVQTGALFGDTQYF. The CDR3 nucleotides read TGTGCCAGCAGCTACGTGCAGACAGGGGCTTTGTTTGGAGATACGCAGTATTTT. V usage is TRBV7-9 and J usage is TRBJ2-3, with 8 bases identical to TRBD1. The V and J ends lost 4 bases and 5 bases, in that order; junction bases with no gene match: 17. CDR3 length equals 18 residues. CDR1 is SEHNR, CDR2 FQNEAQ, per germline (reference sequence).

A few counts support this clonotype. A read error may produce the germline difference seen at one junction end. V is TRBV29-1 and J is TRBJ1-2; 8 nucleotides line up with TRBD1. The germline V gene encodes CDR1 SQVTM and CDR2 ANQGSEA. The CDR3 runs to 13 residues. For the CDR3, the DNA is TGCAGCGTCCTCCTACTCTCGACAGGGGCCCTACCATTC. Translation: CSVLLLSTGALPF. The variable domain in full, completed from reference TRBV29-1 and TRBJ1-2, reads SAVISQKPSRDICQRGTSLTIQCQVDSQVTMMFWYRQQPGQSLTLIATANQGSEATYESGFVIDKFPISRPNLTFSTLTVSNMSPEDSSIYLCSVLLLSTGALPFGSGTRLTVV.

The chain is built from TRBV10-3 and TRBJ2-2; weak D call: TRBD2 (5 bases). Looked up from germline, CDR1 is ENHRY and CDR2 is SYGVKD. CDR3 length: 15 residues. Trimming removed 0 bases at V and 5 bases at J, with 10 bases between. The CDR3 spells CAISESGVATGELFF. DNA for the CDR3: TGTGCCATCAGTGAGTCCGGGGTTGCGACCGGGGAGCTGTTTTTT.

The chain is built from TRBV10-3 and TRBJ2-7, with no clear D. From germline, CDR1 is ENHRY and CDR2 SYGVKD. The V and J ends lost 7 bases and 6 bases respectively, with 16 bases between them. The CDR3 covers 13 residues. The CDR3 loop reads CAITPGRGSEQYF. The CDR3 DNA reads as TGTGCCATCACCCCTGGACGAGGCAGCGAGCAGTACTTC.